The source of this TCR beta chain is a study of shared clonotypes between healthy human individuals. Study-wide results and caveats: In a handful of donors, around 5% of naive CD4 clonotypes appeared in common.

Assay used: immunoSEQ multiplex PCR; TCRdb lists only in-frame clones, some missing. Counted here are about 1.1 million clones, 70% to 80% occurring once; the ten biggest clones make up roughly 0.55%. This clone was detected only once. Its antigen is not known. Trimming left V 6 bases short and J 3 bases short, with 15 bases between. The CDR3 consists of 14 residues. CDR1 and CDR2 from the germline V gene are MNHNY and SVGAGI (reference sequence). This sequence was found in a man younger than 35 in good health. Some clones in this sample may be carry-over from other donors' samples. The sample taken for sequencing was memory CD4+ T cells from PBMCs. Subset described: CD45RA-negative fraction. The rearrangement uses TRBV6-6 and TRBJ2-7; D possibly corresponds to TRBD2 (5 bases). The chain's CDR3 is CASSAPGVGYEQYF. CDR3 sequence (DNA): TGTGCCAGCAGCGCCCCCGGGGTGGGCTACGAGCAGTACTTC.